This paragraph reports one TCR beta chain. The sample originates from a study of cytomegalovirus exposure and HLA in healthy donors. The V gene end was trimmed by 4 bases and the J gene end by 0 bases; junction bases not matched to a gene: 8. The germline V gene has CDR1 LGHNA and CDR2 YNFKEQ. The CDR3 contains 17 residues. Primers included in the PCR were 60 Vbeta and 13 Jbeta primers. Method: immunoSEQ multiplex PCR; TCRdb's copy keeps in-frame clones and lacks some. The repertoire holds about 140,000 clones, around 80% seen once, with about 11% in the top ten. The rearrangement uses TRBV4-2 and TRBJ1-3; 8 positions match TRBD1. The TCR was taken from a man in his late teens or twenties in good health and CMV-seropositive. Sequenced material: PBMCs. DNA of the CDR3: TGTGCCAGCAGCCCCCCCGGGACAGGCGACTCTGGAAACACCATATATTTT. Translated, it gives CASSPPGTGDSGNTIYF.